The next 19 T cell receptor beta chains were all read from a single sample in a study of blood T cell repertoires in COVID-19. Profiling relied on immunoSEQ multiplex PCR, and the TCRdb table lists in-frame clones only, not all of them. The profile covers roughly 78,000 clones, with over 65% appearing a single time and 15% to 20% taken by the ten largest. The sample comprised peripheral blood. These receptors all stem from an elderly woman with acute or convalescent COVID-19.

The CDR3 region is CASSSSPSRVGGYTF. The CDR3, as DNA: TGTGCCAGCAGTTCGTCCCCATCCAGGGTCGGAGGCTACACCTTC. The chain couples TRBV27 to TRBJ1-2; the D gene is possibly TRBD1 (5 bases). Deletions cut 4 bases from V and 8 bases from J, with 20 bases between. This CDR3 region has 15 residues. CDR1 MNHEY and CDR2 SMNVEV come from the germline V gene (reference sequence).

The chain has TRBV7-9 and TRBJ2-1; 15 bases are shared with TRBD2. The V and J ends lost 4 bases and 7 bases, in that order; junction bases with no gene match: 2. The CDR3 sequence is 15 residues long. CDR1 and CDR2 (germline): SEHNR, FQNEAQ (reference sequence). The CDR3 DNA sequence: TGTGCCAGCAGCTCCGGGACTAGCGGGAGGAATGAGCAGTTCTTC. As protein: CASSSGTSGRNEQFF.

The chain links TRBV4-1 to TRBJ1-1; D ambiguous. The CDR3 has 14 residues. Trimming shortened V by 10 bases and J by 0 bases, and 15 bases separated the two germline ends. Per germline, CDR1 MGHRA and CDR2 YSYEKL. CDR3 region: CATSPAALNTEAFF. Here the CDR3 DNA reads TGCGCCACATCCCCGGCGGCCCTGAACACTGAAGCTTTCTTT.

V gene TRBV3-1 (or the pseudogene TRBV3-2) combines with J gene TRBJ2-5; D remains ambiguous. V lost 0 bases to trimming and J lost 0 bases, with 14 bases between them. The V gene's germline CDR1 is LGHDT and CDR2 YNNKEL (reference sequence). The CDR3 covers 17 residues. CDR3: CASSQDNPRWYQETQYF. CDR3 sequence (DNA): TGTGCCAGCAGCCAAGATAACCCGCGGTGGTACCAAGAGACCCAGTACTTC.

This chain links TRBV19 with TRBJ2-7, with 7 bases matching TRBD1. This CDR3 has 11 residues. The germline V gene encodes CDR1 LNHDA and CDR2 SQIVND (reference sequence). Trimming removed 4 bases from V and 6 bases from J; junction bases left unmatched: 0. The CDR3 sequence is CASSTGGEQYF. DNA of the CDR3: TGTGCCAGTAGTACAGGGGGCGAGCAGTACTTC.

A few counts support this clone. The chain has TRBV6-1 and TRBJ2-5; 10 bases align to TRBD1. The trim removed 4 bases at V and 5 bases at J, leaving 13 bases unmatched. Germline CDR1 reads MNHNS; CDR2 reads SASEGT. The CDR3 extends over 17 amino acids. CDR3 bases: TGTGCCAGCAGTGCCCGGGACAGGGGACTTTGGGGGGAGACCCAGTACTTC. Translated: CASSARDRGLWGETQYF.

The chain employs TRBV7-3 and TRBJ1-2; 7 bases agree with TRBD1. CDR3 length: 14 amino acids. CDR1 and CDR2 (germline): SGHTA, FQGTGA. V was pared by 0 bases and J by 6 bases, with 4 bases of the junction left unmatched. For the CDR3, the DNA is TGTGCCAGCAGCTTAACTTCCCAGGGGGATGGCTACACCTTC. Its translation is CASSLTSQGDGYTF. Supplemented by reference TRBV7-3 and TRBJ1-2, the full variable domain reads GAGVSQTPSNKVTEKGKYVELRCDPISGHTALYWYRQSLGQGPEFLIYFQGTGAADDSGLPNDRFFAVRPEGSVSTLKIQRTERGDSAVYLCASSLTSQGDGYTFGSGTRLTVV.

The chain carries TRBV12-5 and TRBJ2-3; perhaps TRBD1 as D (5 bases). V dropped 3 bases and J dropped 2 bases, with 9 bases sitting between them. Germline CDR1 LGHNT, CDR2 FRNRAP. The CDR3 sequence is 14 residues long. As DNA, the CDR3 is TGTGCTAGTGGTTTAGAGGACACCACAGATACGCAGTATTTT. This encodes CASGLEDTTDTQYF. The full variable domain, rest sourced from reference TRBV12-5 and TRBJ2-3, is DARVTQTPRHKVTEMGQEVTMRCQPILGHNTVFWYRQTMMQGLELLAYFRNRAPLDDSGMPKDRFSAEMPDATLATLKIQPSEPRDSAVYFCASGLEDTTDTQYFGPGTRLTVL.

Comment on this clone: The junction does not match germline at one end; this may be a read error. The chain has TRBV5-6 and TRBJ2-7; 12 bases align to TRBD1. Germline V gene data show CDR1 as SGHDT and CDR2 as YYEEEE. This CDR3 spans 16 amino acids. The CDR3 DNA reads as TGTGCCAGCAGATTGGGACAGGGGGCCCTCTCCTACGAGCAGTACTTC. The encoded protein is CASRLGQGALSYEQYF.

This clone was seen ten or more times. The chain joins TRBV2 to TRBJ1-1, with D perhaps TRBD1 (6 bases). The CDR3 contains 13 residues. Trimming removed 6 bases from V and 2 bases from J, with 10 bases in between. Germline V lookup: CDR1 SNHLY, CDR2 FYNNEI. For the CDR3, the DNA is TGTGCCAGCAGCATGACAGGTAACACTGAAGCTTTCTTT. It translates to CASSMTGNTEAFF.

In this sample, this clone turned up once. The V call is TRBV19, the J call TRBJ2-2; a possible D gene is TRBD1 (5 bases). The ends were cut back, 5 bases at V and 4 bases at J, with 14 bases in the middle. Germline V gene data show CDR1 as LNHDA and CDR2 as SQIVND (reference sequence). The CDR3 has 15 amino acids. The CDR3 coding sequence is TGTGCCAGTAGTCAAGCCCAGGGCTCCACCGGGGAGCTGTTTTTT. Translated, it gives CASSQAQGSTGELFF.

This clone has more than one count but fewer than ten. The chain couples TRBV19 to TRBJ2-1; 8 bases are shared with TRBD1. This CDR3 comprises 16 residues. The germline V gene encodes CDR1 LNHDA and CDR2 SQIVND (reference sequence). Trimming cost V 3 bases and J 5 bases; bases outside gene matches: 9. The CDR3: CASSIRGQGSNNEQFF. CDR3 nucleotides: TGTGCCAGTAGTATCAGAGGACAGGGTTCTAACAATGAGCAGTTCTTC. Drawing the rest from reference TRBV19 and TRBJ2-1, the complete variable domain is DGGITQSPKYLFRKEGQNVTLSCEQNLNHDAMYWYRQDPGQGLRLIYYSQIVNDFQKGDIAEGYSVSREKKESFPLTVTSAQKNPTAFYLCASSIRGQGSNNEQFFGPGTRLTVL.

This chain connects TRBV5-4 to TRBJ2-2, with 10 nucleotides matching TRBD1. The CDR3 runs to 19 residues. With V trimmed by 4 bases and J by 4 bases, 16 bases remained unmatched. Germline CDR1 is SGHNT and CDR2 is YYREEE (reference sequence). The CDR3 is CASSPSGQGLRGSTGELFF. CDR3 DNA: TGTGCCAGCAGCCCTTCGGGACAGGGGTTAAGGGGAAGCACCGGGGAGCTGTTTTTT. Using reference TRBV5-4 and TRBJ2-2 for the parts outside the CDR3, the full variable domain is ETGVTQSPTHLIKTRGQQVTLRCSSQSGHNTVSWYQQALGQGPQFIFQYYREEENGRGNFPPRFSGLQFPNYSSELNVNALELDDSALYLCASSPSGQGLRGSTGELFFGEGSRLTVL.

The sample holds one count of this clone. The chain couples TRBV6-1 to TRBJ2-2; 13 nucleotides agree with TRBD2. The germline V gene has CDR1 MNHNS and CDR2 SASEGT. The CDR3 has 18 amino acids. V gave up 4 bases and J gave up 4 bases; unmatched junction bases: 9. The CDR3 region has the DNA TGTGCCAGCAGTGTCCGCTCGACTAGCGGGGGGACCACCGGGGAGCTGTTTTTT. Its translation is CASSVRSTSGGTTGELFF.

The chain couples TRBV19 to TRBJ2-5, with D tentatively TRBD1 (6 bases). The germline V gene has CDR1 LNHDA and CDR2 SQIVND (reference sequence). Trimming pared 3 bases from V and 4 bases from J, leaving 9 bases between. CDR3 length equals 13 residues. The CDR3 DNA sequence: TGTGCCAGTAGTATTAACAGGGCAGAGACCCAGTACTTC. Protein: CASSINRAETQYF. The full variable domain, its missing parts supplied by reference TRBV19 and TRBJ2-5, is DGGITQSPKYLFRKEGQNVTLSCEQNLNHDAMYWYRQDPGQGLRLIYYSQIVNDFQKGDIAEGYSVSREKKESFPLTVTSAQKNPTAFYLCASSINRAETQYFGPGTRLLVL.

In its sample, this clone was seen a few times. The rearrangement uses TRBV28 and TRBJ2-7, with TRBD1 matching 9 bases. The V segment lost 7 bases and the J segment 5 bases; nucleotides outside the gene matches: 9. Germline V lookup: CDR1 MDHEN, CDR2 SYDVKM. This CDR3 region has 14 residues. The CDR3 here is CASKGGQGRNEQYF. DNA for the CDR3: TGTGCCAGCAAGGGGGGACAGGGTCGCAACGAGCAGTACTTC.

The rearrangement joins TRBV19 to TRBJ2-1; maybe TRBD1 (5 bases). Germline lookup yields CDR1 LNHDA and CDR2 SQIVND (reference sequence). There are 12 residues in the CDR3. Trimming stripped 5 bases from V and 4 bases from J, with 6 bases between. The CDR3 nucleotides are TGTGCCAGTAGTCGACAGTACAATGAGCAGTTCTTC. Translated, it gives CASSRQYNEQFF.

This chain links TRBV6-6 with TRBJ1-1; TRBD1 aligns across 7 bases. This CDR3 contains 15 residues. The germline V gene has CDR1 MNHNY and CDR2 SVGAGI (reference sequence). Unmatched junction bases numbered 7, after V lost 5 bases and J lost 1 base. The CDR3 DNA sequence: TGTGCCAGCAGTGATCAGACAGGGAAGAACACTGAAGCTTTCTTT. Translated, it gives CASSDQTGKNTEAFF.

The J gene is TRBJ2-7, the V gene TRBV24-1; 8 bases fit TRBD2. The junction had 6 bases not matched to a gene; V was cut back by 9 bases and J by 3 bases. Germline V CDR1 and CDR2: KGHDR, SFDVKD. This CDR3 has 13 amino acids. The CDR3 DNA is TGTGCCACCGCTGCGGGGGGCGGCTACGAGCAGTACTTC. Protein product: CATAAGGGYEQYF.